The clone carrying this T cell receptor (beta chain) appeared a single time. These data come from a study of blood T cell repertoires in COVID-19. Study in general: Donors in the United States, Italy and Spain gave samples during acute or convalescent COVID-19. T cells, B-cell-depleted T cells, or PBMCs provided the cDNA or gDNA that served as material.

CDR3 length equals 15 residues. Germline loops: CDR1 MNHNY, CDR2 SVGAGI (reference sequence). V trimming: 7 bases; J trimming: 8 bases; junction bases outside the gene matches: 15. Clones were sequenced by immunoSEQ multiplex PCR, and TCRdb holds only the in-frame ones, with some missing. The sample lists 400,000 to 500,000 clones; around 89% were seen once. The participants were between about 18 and 90 years old and came from about two dozen US areas. Recovered status applied to Cohort 3 donors who had two consecutive negative PCRs. It also applied to those with clearance or with symptom resolution.

This sequence was found in a woman between 40 and 50 years old who had recovered from COVID-19. This chain joins TRBV6-6 and TRBJ1-2; 8 nucleotides line up with TRBD1. The sequenced sample consisted of PBMCs or T cells enriched from blood (not recorded which). CDR3 sequence reads: CASTFRRGPPRGYTF. CDR3 nucleotide sequence: TGTGCCAGCACTTTCCGCAGGGGGCCCCCCCGAGGCTACACCTTC.